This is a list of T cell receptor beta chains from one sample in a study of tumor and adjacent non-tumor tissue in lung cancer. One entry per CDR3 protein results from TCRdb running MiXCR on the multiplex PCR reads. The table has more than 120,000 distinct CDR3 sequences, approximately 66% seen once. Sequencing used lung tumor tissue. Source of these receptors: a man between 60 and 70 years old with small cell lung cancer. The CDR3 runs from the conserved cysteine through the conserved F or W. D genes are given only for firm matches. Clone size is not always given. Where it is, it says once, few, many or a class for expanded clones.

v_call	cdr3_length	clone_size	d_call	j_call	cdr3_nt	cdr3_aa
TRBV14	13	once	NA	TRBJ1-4	TGTGCCAGCAGCCGGTACGGTCGTGAAAAACTGTTTTTT	CASSRYGREKLFF
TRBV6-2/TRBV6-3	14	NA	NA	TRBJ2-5	TGTCCCAGCAGTTCCGTCCTCGTCAGGGGGACCCAGTACTTC	CPSSSVLVRGTQYF
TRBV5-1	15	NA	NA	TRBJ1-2	TGCGCCAGCAGCTTGGTCTCCGTGGAGAGATACGGCTACACCTTC	CASSLVSVERYGYTF
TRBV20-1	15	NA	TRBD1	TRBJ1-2	TGCAGTGCTCCCAAGCTCCGGACAGGGGGGTATGGCTACACTTTC	CSAPKLRTGGYGYTF
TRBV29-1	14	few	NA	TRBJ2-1	TGCAGCGTTGACTCGGGGTACTCCTACAATGAGCAGTTCTTC	CSVDSGYSYNEQFF
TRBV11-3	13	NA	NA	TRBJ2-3	TGTGCCAGCAGCTTAGCCCAGGTGGGGGGGCAGTATTTT	CASSLAQVGGQYF
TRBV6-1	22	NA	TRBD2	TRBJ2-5	TGTGCTAGCAGTGAAATGTGCCACGGTGCGGGAGTGTTAAGTGGGGGCCAAGAGACCCAGTACTTC	CASSEMCHGAGVLSGGQETQYF
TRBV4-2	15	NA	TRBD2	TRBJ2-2	TGTGCAAGCAAACTAGCGGGAGATGATAGCGGTGAGCTGTTTTTT	CASKLAGDDSGELFF
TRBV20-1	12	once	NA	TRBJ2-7	TGCAGTGCTAGCATGGTCCTCTACGAGCAGTACTTC	CSASMVLYEQYF
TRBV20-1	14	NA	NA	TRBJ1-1	TGCAGTACTAGAGAAAATTCGTGGGACACTGAAGCTTTCTTT	CSTRENSWDTEAFF
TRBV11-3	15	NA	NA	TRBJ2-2	TGTGCCAGCAGCTTAGAGGGCCACTTCACCGGAGAGCTGTTTTTT	CASSLEGHFTGELFF
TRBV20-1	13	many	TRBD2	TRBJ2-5	TGCAGTGCCGCGACTAGCGGACAAGAGACCCAGTACTTC	CSAATSGQETQYF
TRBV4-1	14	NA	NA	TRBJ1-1	TGCACCAGCAGTCGGGGAGCCGTTAACACTGAAGCTTTCTTT	CTSSRGAVNTEAFF
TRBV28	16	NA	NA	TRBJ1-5	TGTGCCGGCAGTTTACGGGCCAGGGTGACGGGCCAGCCCCAGCATTTT	CAGSLRARVTGQPQHF
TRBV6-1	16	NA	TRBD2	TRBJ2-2	TGTGCCAGCAGCCGACTAGCGGGAGGAACCACATGTGAGCTGTTTTTT	CASSRLAGGTTCELFF
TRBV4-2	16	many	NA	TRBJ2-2	TGTGCCAGCAGCCAAGATCATTTACAGAACACCGGGGAGCTGTTTTTT	CASSQDHLQNTGELFF
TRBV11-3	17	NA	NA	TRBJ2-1	TGTGCCAGCAGCCCTCCCCAACTAGGCCTTACTAGGGATAAGCAGTTCTTT	CASSPPQLGLTRDKQFF
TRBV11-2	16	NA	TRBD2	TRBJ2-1	TGTGCCAACAGCTTAGGCCCCGGGGACTACAACAATGAGAGGTTCTTC	CANSLGPGDYNNERFF
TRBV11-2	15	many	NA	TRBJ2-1	TGTGCCAGCAGCCTCGGGTTAGCCCTTTACAATGAGCAGTTCTTC	CASSLGLALYNEQFF
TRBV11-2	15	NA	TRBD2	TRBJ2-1	TGTGCAAGCGGCCTACGGACTAGCGGCTACAATGAGCAGTTCTTC	CASGLRTSGYNEQFF
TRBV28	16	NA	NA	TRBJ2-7	TGTGCCAGCAGTGACTCTAACGGGACCCTATTCTACGAGCAGTACTTC	CASSDSNGTLFYEQYF
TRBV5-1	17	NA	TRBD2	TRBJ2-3	TGCGCCAGCGGCTTGGGACTAGCGGGAAGTAGCAGAGATACGCAGTATTTT	CASGLGLAGSSRDTQYF
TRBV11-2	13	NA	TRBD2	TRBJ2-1	TGTGCCAGTAGCTCTCATCTAGCGGCTGAGCAGTTCTTC	CASSSHLAAEQFF
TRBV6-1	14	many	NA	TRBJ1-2	TGTGCCACCCAAAAGACAGTGAAGGTCTATGGCTACACCTTC	CATQKTVKVYGYTF
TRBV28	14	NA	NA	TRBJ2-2	TGTGCCAGCAGTTCCCCCGGTAGGACCTGGGAGCTGTTTTTT	CASSSPGRTWELFF
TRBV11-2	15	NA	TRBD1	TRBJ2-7	TGTGCCAGCAGCTCAGTGGGGACAGGGGGAAACGAGCAGTACTTC	CASSSVGTGGNEQYF
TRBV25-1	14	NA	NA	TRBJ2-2	TGTGCCAGCTCCGGACAGACGGACACCGGGGAGCTGTTTTTT	CASSGQTDTGELFF
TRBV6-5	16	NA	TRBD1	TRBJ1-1	TGTACCAGCAGTTACTCCCCTAAGGGGGCAGGCACTGAAGCTTTCTTT	CTSSYSPKGAGTEAFF
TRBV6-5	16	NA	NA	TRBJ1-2	TGTGCCAGCAGTAACTCGAGTGCAGGGACGGGGAGTGGCTACACCTTC	CASSNSSAGTGSGYTF
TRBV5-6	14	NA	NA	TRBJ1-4	TGTGCCAGCAGCGAGGGAGGCTACTATGAAAAACTGTTTTTT	CASSEGGYYEKLFF
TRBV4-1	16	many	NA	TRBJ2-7	TGCGCCAGCAGCCCCAAGAGTATGGTCGGTTCGAACGAGCAGTACTTC	CASSPKSMVGSNEQYF
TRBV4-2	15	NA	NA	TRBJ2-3	TGTGCCAGCAGCAAGACGGGGCCTTTCACAGATACGCAGTATTTT	CASSKTGPFTDTQYF
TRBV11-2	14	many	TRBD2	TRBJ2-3	TGTGCCAGCAACAGCGGGAGATTAACAGATACGCAGTATTTT	CASNSGRLTDTQYF
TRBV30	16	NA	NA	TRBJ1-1	TGTGCCTGGAGTTGGTCCTCGACAGCCATGAACACTGAAGCTTTCTTT	CAWSWSSTAMNTEAFF
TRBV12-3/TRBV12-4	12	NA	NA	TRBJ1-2	TGTGCCATCTCCTGGGGGCTTTATGGCTACACTTTC	CAISWGLYGYTF
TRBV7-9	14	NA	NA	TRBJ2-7	TGTGCCAGCAGCTCTGCGGTGGCCTCCTACGAGCAGTACTTC	CASSSAVASYEQYF
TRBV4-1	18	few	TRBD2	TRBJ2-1	TGCGCCAGCAGCCCGACTAGCGGGAGCTCTGGGGGAGGTGGTGAGCAGTTCTTC	CASSPTSGSSGGGGEQFF
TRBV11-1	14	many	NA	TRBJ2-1	TGTGCCAGCAGCTCGCACCTTAGCGTCAATGAGCAGTTCTTC	CASSSHLSVNEQFF
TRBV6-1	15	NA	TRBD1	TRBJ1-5	TGTGCCAGCAGTGCTGTAGGGACAGCGGTTCAGCTCCAGCATTTT	CASSAVGTAVQLQHF
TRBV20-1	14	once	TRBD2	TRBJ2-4	TGCAGTGATACAAGCGGGAGCGAGGGGGGCATTCAGTACTTT	CSDTSGSEGGIQYF
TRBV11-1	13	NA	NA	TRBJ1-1	TGTGCGACCACCTCCCAGGCGAACATTGAAGCTTCCTTT	CATTSQANIEASF
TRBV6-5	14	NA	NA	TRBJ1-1	TGTGCCAGTAGAAGGGACCATCAGAACACTGAAGCTTCCTTT	CASRRDHQNTEASF
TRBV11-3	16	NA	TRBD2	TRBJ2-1	TGTGCCAGCAGCCCTGCTAGCGGGAGGCTTTTCAATGAGCAGTTCTTC	CASSPASGRLFNEQFF
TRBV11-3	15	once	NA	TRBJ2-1	TGTGCCAGCAGCCAGGGAAGGCAGTCCTACAATGAGCAGTTCTTC	CASSQGRQSYNEQFF
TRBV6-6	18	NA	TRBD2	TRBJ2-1	TGTGCCAGCAGTTCCTACTCGGGACTAGCGGGAGAGAAAGTTGAGCAGTTCTTC	CASSSYSGLAGEKVEQFF
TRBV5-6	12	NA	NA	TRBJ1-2	TGTGCCAGCAGCTCTGAACCCTATGGCTACACCTTC	CASSSEPYGYTF
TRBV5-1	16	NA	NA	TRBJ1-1	TGCGCCAGCAGCTTCACCGGGGGCGCTGCGAGGACTGAAGCTTTCTTT	CASSFTGGAARTEAFF
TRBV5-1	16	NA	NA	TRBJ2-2	TGCGCCAGCAGCAAGTACGACAGCCCGAACACCGGGGAGCTGTTTTTT	CASSKYDSPNTGELFF
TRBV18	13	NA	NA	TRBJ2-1	TGTGCCAGCTCACCAAGCGCGGGCAATGAGCAGTTCTTC	CASSPSAGNEQFF
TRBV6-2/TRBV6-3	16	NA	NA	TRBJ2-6	TGTGCCAGCAGTTATCGGGGGGCTTCTGGGGCCAACGTCCTGACTTTC	CASSYRGASGANVLTF
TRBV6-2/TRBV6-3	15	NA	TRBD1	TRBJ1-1	TGTGCCAGTAGTTCCTTGGGACAGGGGAAGGGGGAAGCTTCCTTC	CASSSLGQGKGEASF
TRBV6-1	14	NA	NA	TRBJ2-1	TGTGCCAGCATCGTTGGCGGGATTAGGAATGAGCAGTTCTTC	CASIVGGIRNEQFF
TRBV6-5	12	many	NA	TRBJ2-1	TGTGCTTCGCAAACGGCCTACGGTGAGCAGTTCTTC	CASQTAYGEQFF
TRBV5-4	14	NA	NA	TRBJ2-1	TGTGCCAGCTCTACGGGCGGGACCCAAGAGACCCAGTTCTTC	CASSTGGTQETQFF